This T cell receptor beta chain was observed in a study of Ad26.COV2.S vaccination and SARS-CoV-2 variants. Across the study: The study gave Ad26.COV2.S intramuscularly, once or twice 56 days apart. Overall study findings and caveats: Participants given vaccine showed non-spike TCR breadth similar to that of placebo recipients. Reports say spike-specific CD8+ and CD4+ T cell responses covered substantial breadth after vaccination.

With regard to this clone: The antigen is undetermined.

V dropped 2 bases and J dropped 2; count of bases not matched to a gene: 7. The CDR3 has 18 residues. From germline, CDR1 is LGHNA and CDR2 YNFKEQ. Libraries were prepared by immunoSEQ multiplex PCR; TCRdb keeps only in-frame clonotypes and omits some of them. The sample holds fewer than 600,000 clones, roughly nine tenths seen once. Treatment described: around 19 received Ad26.COV2.S at low or high dose, single or two shots; about five received placebo; per-sample allocation not given. Sampling was performed 63 days after the first vaccine or placebo injection. This sequence joins TRBV4-2 and TRBJ2-3, with 13 bases aligning to TRBD2. The specimen was peripheral blood, collected in a trial of Ad26.COV2.S vaccine versus placebo. This clonotype was obtained from a person between 18 and 60 years old who received the Ad26.COV2.S COVID-19 vaccine or a placebo. CDR3 sequence (DNA): TGTGCCAGCAGCCAACATCGGACTAGCGGGAGAGACACAGATACGCAGTATTTT. Encoded protein: CASSQHRTSGRDTDTQYF.